One sample yielded the 29 T cell receptor beta chains listed below, sequenced in a study of T cell responses to AZD1222 COVID-19 vaccine. Here immunoSEQ multiplex PCR was the method, and the copy in TCRdb shows in-frame clones only, minus some. The sample consists of over 90,000 clones, roughly nine tenths of them appearing once. Sequences were derived from peripheral blood, sampled 28 days after the second AZD1222 dose. The receptors derive from an adult who received the AZD1222 COVID-19 vaccine.

The DNA for the CDR3 is TGTGCCAGCAGCCTGAGCTCGGCCCTCGCCAGCCTTTCTGGGGCCAACGTCCTGACTTTC. Its translation: CASSLSSALASLSGANVLTF. V is TRBV3-1 (or the pseudogene TRBV3-2) and J is TRBJ2-6; no definite D call. CDR1 is LGHDT and CDR2 is YNNKEL in the germline V gene (reference sequence). V was clipped by 4 bases and J by 1 base, with 23 bases between them. The CDR3 sequence is 20 residues long.

The rearrangement joins TRBV4-3 to TRBJ2-3; 9 nucleotides line up with TRBD2. Germline V gene sequence: CDR1 LGHNA, CDR2 YSLEER. V lost 0 bases, J lost 6 bases, and 16 bases stayed unmatched. The CDR3 runs to 19 residues. CDR3 amino acids: CASSQDRTASGAETDTQYF. Written as DNA, the CDR3 is TGCGCCAGCAGCCAAGATCGGACGGCTAGCGGGGCGGAAACGGATACGCAGTATTTT.

The chain carries TRBV18 and TRBJ2-1; possibly TRBD2 for D (6 bases). Germline V gene lookup returns CDR1 KGHSH and CDR2 LQKENI. V lost 3 bases, J lost 0 bases, and 15 bases lay in between. The CDR3 loop spans 17 amino acids. The CDR3 nucleotides are TGTGCCAGCTCACCGGAGGGAACTAGTCACTCCTACAATGAGCAGTTCTTC. Amino acid sequence: CASSPEGTSHSYNEQFF.

The chain carries TRBV18 and TRBJ1-1; 9 nucleotides align to TRBD1. V trimming: 6 bases; J trimming: 7 bases; junction bases outside the gene matches: 12. The CDR3 is 15 residues long. Germline CDR1 and CDR2: KGHSH and LQKENI. Here the CDR3 reads CASSLKTGGEVEAFF. CDR3 DNA: TGTGCCAGCTCCCTCAAGACAGGGGGGGAGGTTGAAGCTTTCTTT.

In DNA form, the CDR3 reads TGTGCCAGCAGCTCCAGCGGGGCCGGCACAGATACGCAGTATTTT. Its translation: CASSSSGAGTDTQYF. This rearrangement joins TRBV6-6 to TRBJ2-3, with 7 bases identical to TRBD2. Germline-derived CDR1 and CDR2 are MNHNY and SVGAGI (reference sequence). V trimming: 6 bases; J trimming: 1 base; junction bases outside the gene matches: 7. CDR3 length: 15 amino acids.

The V gene is TRBV7-2, the J gene TRBJ1-2; no reliable D call. The germline V gene encodes CDR1 SGHTA and CDR2 FQGNSA. Trimming shortened V by 1 base and J by 9 bases, and 15 bases separated the two germline ends. There are 14 residues in the CDR3. CDR3 residues: CASSLGRFSRSYTF. The CDR3 DNA reads as TGTGCCAGCAGCTTAGGGCGGTTCTCGAGAAGCTACACCTTC.

The gene calls are TRBV19 and TRBJ2-3; D may be TRBD1 or TRBD2 (5 bases each). Trimming took 5 bases from V and 5 from J, leaving 11 bases between them. The germline V gene encodes CDR1 LNHDA and CDR2 SQIVND (reference sequence). The CDR3 runs to 13 residues. CDR3 sequence: CASSGDGRDTQYF. The CDR3 nucleotides are TGTGCCAGTAGTGGGGACGGGCGAGATACGCAGTATTTT.

The chain couples TRBV7-2 to TRBJ2-1, with D perhaps given as TRBD1 or TRBD2 (5 bases each). Between the trimmed V and J ends, which lost 2 bases and 0 bases, there was a span of 14 bases. This CDR3 is 17 amino acids long. Germline V lookup: CDR1 SGHTA, CDR2 FQGNSA. CDR3 residues: CASSLPGGVSSYNEQFF. In DNA form, the CDR3 reads TGTGCCAGCAGCTTACCTGGGGGTGTTTCCTCCTACAATGAGCAGTTCTTC.

This clone was observed once. The chain uses TRBV7-2 and TRBJ1-5; no firm D call. The CDR3 has 13 amino acids. CDR1 and CDR2 from the germline V gene are SGHTA and FQGNSA. V was pared by 5 bases and J by 6 bases, with 11 bases between. CDR3 residues: CASSDRGAQPQHF. CDR3 coding DNA: TGTGCCAGCAGCGACCGGGGTGCTCAGCCCCAGCATTTT. The complete variable domain, with remaining parts taken from reference TRBV7-2 and TRBJ1-5, reads GAGVSQSPSNKVTEKGKDVELRCDPISGHTALYWYRQSLGQGLEFLIYFQGNSAPDKSGLPSDRFSAERTGGSVSTLTIQRTQQEDSAVYLCASSDRGAQPQHFGDGTRLSIL.

This clone was seen only once. The V call is TRBV5-4, the J call TRBJ2-7; 8 positions agree with TRBD2. The CDR3 loop spans 15 amino acids. Germline CDR1 and CDR2: SGHNT and YYREEE (reference sequence). V gave up 3 bases and J gave up 2 bases; unmatched junction bases: 7. CDR3 bases: TGTGCCAGCAGCTCGCAGCGGGGGACAACCTACGAGCAGTACTTC. Translating it yields CASSSQRGTTYEQYF.

The J gene is TRBJ1-2, the V gene TRBV29-1, with 12 bases matching TRBD1. V was clipped by 1 base and J by 7 bases; unmatched bases: 4. Germline V CDR1 and CDR2: SQVTM, ANQGSEA. The CDR3 length is 14 residues. The CDR3 here is CSVEVGQGASGYTF. In DNA, the CDR3 is TGCAGCGTTGAAGTGGGACAGGGGGCATCTGGCTACACCTTC.

The V call is TRBV5-6, the J call TRBJ1-3, with TRBD1 as a possible D gene (5 bases). Trimming cost V 2 bases and J 1 base, with 7 bases left between them. Germline CDR1 SGHDT, CDR2 YYEEEE. This CDR3 is 14 amino acids long. CDR3 in amino acids: CASSFQGSGNTIYF. The CDR3 nucleotides are TGTGCCAGCAGCTTTCAGGGTTCTGGAAACACCATATATTTT.

This chain connects TRBV7-8 to TRBJ1-2; D remains ambiguous. CDR1 SGHVS and CDR2 FQNEAQ come from the germline V gene. Trimming cost V 2 bases and J 2 bases, with 9 bases left between them. This CDR3 region has 14 residues. CDR3 nucleotides: TGTGCCAGCAGCTTAAGGGAGCGGAACTATGGCTACACCTTC. It specifies CASSLRERNYGYTF.

The J gene is TRBJ1-5, the V gene TRBV6-6; D gene ambiguous. The germline CDR1 and CDR2 sequences are MNHNY and SVGAGI (reference sequence). Trimming removed 2 bases from V and 3 bases from J, with 14 bases in between. This CDR3 has 16 amino acids. CDR3 DNA: TGTGCCAGCAGTTACGGTTCACCGATTGACAATCAGCCCCAGCATTTT. It translates to CASSYGSPIDNQPQHF.

J is TRBJ2-7 and V is TRBV6-5; TRBD1 matches 7 bases. The CDR3 totals 15 residues. V lost 6 bases, J lost 1 base, and 9 bases stayed unmatched. Germline V gives CDR1 MNHEY, CDR2 SVGAGI. Written as DNA, the CDR3 is TGTGCCAGCAGGATTGGGGACAGACGTTCCTACGAGCAGTACTTC. Encoded protein: CASRIGDRRSYEQYF.

The rearrangement joins TRBV27 to TRBJ2-3; 11 bases fit TRBD1. This CDR3 is built from 16 residues. The germline gives CDR1 MNHEY, CDR2 SMNVEV (reference sequence). V was pared by 6 bases and J by 2 bases, with 7 bases of the junction left unmatched. The CDR3 region is CASRQRTGGFTDTQYF. The CDR3 nucleotides are TGTGCCAGCAGACAAAGGACAGGGGGCTTCACAGATACGCAGTATTTT.

The chain links TRBV11-2 to TRBJ2-7; D unclear. The CDR3 contains 15 residues. Trimming pared 1 base from V and 7 bases from J, leaving 17 bases between. CDR1 and CDR2 from the germline V gene are SGHAT and FQNNGV. This chain's CDR3 is CASSLATGGLGEQYF. CDR3 sequence (DNA): TGTGCCAGCAGCTTAGCGACGGGTGGGTTGGGGGAGCAGTACTTC.

The chain recombines TRBV7-3 with TRBJ2-6; D gene ambiguous. Per germline, CDR1 SGHTA and CDR2 FQGTGA. V was shortened by 4 bases and J by 2 bases, with 6 bases between the two germline ends. The CDR3 totals 14 residues. The CDR3, as DNA: TGTGCCAGCAGCTCGTATACTGGGGCCAACGTCCTGACTTTC. This translates into CASSSYTGANVLTF. The variable domain in full, with the rest retrieved from reference TRBV7-3 and TRBJ2-6, is GAGVSQTPSNKVTEKGKYVELRCDPISGHTALYWYRQSLGQGPEFLIYFQGTGAADDSGLPNDRFFAVRPEGSVSTLKIQRTERGDSAVYLCASSSYTGANVLTFGAGSRLTVL.

This chain links TRBV6-6 with TRBJ1-5, with D possibly being TRBD1 (5 bases). CDR1 and CDR2 from the germline V gene are MNHNY and SVGAGI (reference sequence). The CDR3 has 14 residues. Between the trimmed V and J ends, which lost 5 bases and 1 base, there was a span of 9 bases. This CDR3 reads CASSDSRSNQPQHF. Here the CDR3 DNA reads TGTGCCAGCAGTGACAGTAGGAGCAATCAGCCCCAGCATTTT.

The rearrangement uses TRBV5-1 and TRBJ2-3; the D is unclear. Deletions cut 4 bases from V and 0 bases from J, with 3 bases between. This CDR3 spans 12 amino acids. Germline lookup yields CDR1 SGHRS and CDR2 YFSETQ. This chain's CDR3 is CASSRSTDTQYF. In DNA form, the CDR3 reads TGCGCCAGCAGCCGGAGCACAGATACGCAGTATTTT.

The chain couples TRBV19 to TRBJ1-2; possible D gene TRBD1, 6 bases. This CDR3 is 14 amino acids long. Between the trimmed V and J ends, which lost 3 bases and 4 bases, there was a span of 12 bases. Germline V lookup: CDR1 LNHDA, CDR2 SQIVND (reference sequence). CDR3 sequence (DNA): TGTGCCAGTAGTATTACAGGGAAGCTCTATGGCTACACCTTC. Translation: CASSITGKLYGYTF.

The rearrangement joins TRBV5-6 to TRBJ1-2, with D perhaps matching TRBD1 (5 bases). Germline V gene sequence: CDR1 SGHDT, CDR2 YYEEEE. Trimming left V 6 bases short and J 2 bases short, with 17 bases between. The CDR3 has 15 amino acids. In DNA, the CDR3 is TGTGCCAGCAACAGCCCGGGACGGGGAAACTATGGCTACACCTTC. It codes for CASNSPGRGNYGYTF. Using reference TRBV5-6 and TRBJ1-2 for the parts outside the CDR3, the full variable domain is DAGVTQSPTHLIKTRGQQVTLRCSPKSGHDTVSWYQQALGQGPQFIFQYYEEEERQRGNFPDRFSGHQFPNYSSELNVNALLLGDSALYLCASNSPGRGNYGYTFGSGTRLTVV.

The chain joins TRBV6-2 or TRBV6-3 to TRBJ2-7, with D hard to call. Trimming removed 2 bases at V and 6 bases at J, with 8 bases between. The length of the CDR3 is 12 residues. Germline-derived CDR1 and CDR2 are MNHEY and SVGEGT. The CDR3 nucleotides read TGTGCCAGCAGTTACCCTACGGCCGAGCAGTACTTC. The encoded protein is CASSYPTAEQYF.

The chain combines TRBV7-2 with TRBJ1-2; the D is unclear. The germline V and J ends were trimmed by 4 bases and 4 bases, with 4 bases remaining between them. CDR1 SGHTA and CDR2 FQGNSA come from the germline V gene. The CDR3 has 11 residues. This chain's CDR3 is CASSSPYGYTF. The CDR3 nucleotides are TGTGCCAGCAGCTCCCCCTATGGCTACACCTTC.

This chain joins TRBV6-5 and TRBJ2-5, with D possibly TRBD2 on 6 matching bases. Germline V gives CDR1 MNHEY, CDR2 SVGAGI. The V gene lost 5 bases and the J gene lost 5 bases, with 15 bases spanning the gap. The CDR3 consists of 14 residues. This chain's CDR3 is CASSRDWAGETQYF. DNA of the CDR3: TGTGCCAGCAGTCGGGACTGGGCGGGGGAGACCCAGTACTTC.

The chain joins TRBV5-5 to TRBJ2-7, with D possibly called TRBD1 or TRBD2 (5 bases each). Germline V gene lookup returns CDR1 SGHKS and CDR2 YYEKEE (reference sequence). V lost 3 bases and J 3 bases, leaving 13 bases between the germline ends. This CDR3 is built from 14 residues. The CDR3 nucleotides are TGTGCCAGCAGCTGGGGGACGGACGGCTACGAGCAGTACTTC. This translates into CASSWGTDGYEQYF.

This sequence joins TRBV5-1 and TRBJ2-7; D unresolved. The CDR3 has 14 amino acids. V dropped 3 bases and J dropped 2 bases, with 12 bases sitting between them. Germline CDR1 and CDR2: SGHRS and YFSETQ. The CDR3 loop is CASSSQAPPYEQYF. DNA of the CDR3: TGCGCCAGCAGCTCCCAGGCTCCCCCCTACGAGCAGTACTTC.

The chain is built from TRBV27 and TRBJ2-3, with 8 bases aligning to TRBD1. CDR3 size: 15 residues. Germline CDR1 MNHEY, CDR2 SMNVEV (reference sequence). Trimming removed 5 bases from V and 2 bases from J; junction bases left unmatched: 6. The CDR3 DNA reads as TGTGCCAGCAGTCCCCGGGACAGGCCCACAGATACGCAGTATTTT. Translated: CASSPRDRPTDTQYF.

The V and J genes are TRBV28 and TRBJ1-1; D uncertain. V was shortened by 7 bases and J by 5 bases, with 11 bases between the two germline ends. The CDR3 totals 12 residues. The germline V gene has CDR1 MDHEN and CDR2 SYDVKM. The CDR3 bases are TGTGCCAGCAAACTGCGCTATACTGAAGCTTTCTTT. Protein sequence: CASKLRYTEAFF. The full variable domain, its missing parts supplied by reference TRBV28 and TRBJ1-1, is DVKVTQSSRYLVKRTGEKVFLECVQDMDHENMFWYRQDPGLGLRLIYFSYDVKMKEKGDIPEGYSVSREKKERFSLILESASTNQTSMYLCASKLRYTEAFFGQGTRLTVV.